What follows is one TCR beta chain and its context. CDR1 is SGHTA, CDR2 FQGNSA, per germline. The CDR3 spans 17 residues. Trimming took 1 base from V and 0 from J; bases not matched to a gene: 4. This specimen comes from a study of T-cell memory formation after mild COVID-19. TCRdb reprocessed the 5' RACE reads with MiXCR, giving one entry per CDR3 protein. Counted here are more than 400,000 distinct CDR3 sequences, over 15% occurring once; the ten biggest clones make up around 12%. The sample was PBMCs or a T cell subset sorted from them (not recorded which). This receptor was obtained from an adult woman who had mild COVID-19 (a few samples of this study predate the infection). Cell type and time point are not known. This chain uses TRBV7-2 with TRBJ2-2; TRBD2 agrees at 8 bases. CDR3 loop: CASSLVTGRANTGELFF. The CDR3, as DNA: TGTGCCAGCAGCTTAGTTACCGGGAGGGCGAACACCGGGGAGCTGTTTTTT.